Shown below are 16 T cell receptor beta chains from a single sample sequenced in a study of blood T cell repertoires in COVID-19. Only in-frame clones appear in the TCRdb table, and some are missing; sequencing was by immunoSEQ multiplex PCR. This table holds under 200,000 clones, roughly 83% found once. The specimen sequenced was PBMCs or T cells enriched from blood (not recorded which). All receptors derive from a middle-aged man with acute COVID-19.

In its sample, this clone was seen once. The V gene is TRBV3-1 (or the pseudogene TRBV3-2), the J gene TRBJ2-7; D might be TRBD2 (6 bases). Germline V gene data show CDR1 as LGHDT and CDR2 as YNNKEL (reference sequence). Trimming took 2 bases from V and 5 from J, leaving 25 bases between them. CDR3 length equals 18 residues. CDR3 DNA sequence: TGTGCCAGCAGCCAACAAGGATCTTTTGGCGGGAAGGTCCACGAGCAGTACTTC. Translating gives CASSQQGSFGGKVHEQYF.

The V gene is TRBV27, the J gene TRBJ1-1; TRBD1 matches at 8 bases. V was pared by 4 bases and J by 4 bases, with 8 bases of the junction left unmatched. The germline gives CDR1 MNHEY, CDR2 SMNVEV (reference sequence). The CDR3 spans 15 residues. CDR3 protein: CASSSGQGGGTEAFF. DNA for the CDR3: TGTGCCAGCAGTTCCGGACAGGGAGGTGGCACTGAAGCTTTCTTT.

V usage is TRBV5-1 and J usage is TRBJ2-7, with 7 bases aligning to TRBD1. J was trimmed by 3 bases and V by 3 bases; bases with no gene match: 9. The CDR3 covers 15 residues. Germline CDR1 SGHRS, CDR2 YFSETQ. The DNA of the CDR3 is TGCGCCAGCAGCTACCTCACGGGACAGCGCTACGAGCAGTACTTC. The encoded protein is CASSYLTGQRYEQYF.

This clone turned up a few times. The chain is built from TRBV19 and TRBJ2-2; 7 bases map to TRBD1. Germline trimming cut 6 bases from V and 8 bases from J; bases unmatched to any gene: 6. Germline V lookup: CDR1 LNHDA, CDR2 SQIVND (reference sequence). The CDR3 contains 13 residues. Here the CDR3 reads CASRIQGPGELFF. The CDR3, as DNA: TGTGCCAGTAGAATACAGGGGCCGGGGGAGCTGTTTTTT.

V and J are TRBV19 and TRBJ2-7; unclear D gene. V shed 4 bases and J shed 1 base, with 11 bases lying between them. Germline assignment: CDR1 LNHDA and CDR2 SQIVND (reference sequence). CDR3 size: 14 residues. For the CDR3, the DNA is TGTGCCAGTAGTACGGGTCTAGAATCCTACGAGCAGTACTTC. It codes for CASSTGLESYEQYF.

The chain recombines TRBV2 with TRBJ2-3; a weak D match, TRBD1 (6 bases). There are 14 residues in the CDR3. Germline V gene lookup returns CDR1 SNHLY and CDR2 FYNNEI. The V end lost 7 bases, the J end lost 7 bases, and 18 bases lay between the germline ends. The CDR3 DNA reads TGTGCCAGCACCGTTCTAGGGGGTTCCCATACGCAGTATTTT. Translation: CASTVLGGSHTQYF.

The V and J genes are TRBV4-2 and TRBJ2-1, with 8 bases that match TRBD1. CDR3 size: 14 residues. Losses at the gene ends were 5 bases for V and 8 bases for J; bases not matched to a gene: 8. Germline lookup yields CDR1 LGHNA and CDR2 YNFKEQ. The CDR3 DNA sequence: TGTGCCAGCAGCGAGGACAGGGTCTTTTATGAGCAGTTCTTC. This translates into CASSEDRVFYEQFF.

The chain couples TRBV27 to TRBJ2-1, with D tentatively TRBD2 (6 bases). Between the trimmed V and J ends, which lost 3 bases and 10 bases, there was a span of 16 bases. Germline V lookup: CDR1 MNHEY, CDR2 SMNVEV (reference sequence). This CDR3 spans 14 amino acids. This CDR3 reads CASSFQSLALEQFF. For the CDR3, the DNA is TGTGCCAGCAGTTTCCAGAGCCTAGCGCTGGAGCAGTTCTTC.

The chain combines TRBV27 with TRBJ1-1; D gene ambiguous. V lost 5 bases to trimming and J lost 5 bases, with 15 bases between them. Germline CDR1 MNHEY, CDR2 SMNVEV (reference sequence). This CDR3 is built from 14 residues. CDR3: CASSRSTFGTEAFF. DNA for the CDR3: TGTGCCAGCAGTCGCTCGACTTTTGGTACTGAAGCTTTCTTT.

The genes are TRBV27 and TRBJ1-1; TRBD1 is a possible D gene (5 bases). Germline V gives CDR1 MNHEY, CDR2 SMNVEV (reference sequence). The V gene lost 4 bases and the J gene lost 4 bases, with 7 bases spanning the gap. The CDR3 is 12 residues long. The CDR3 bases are TGTGCCAGCAGTTCTAGGGGCACTGAAGCTTTCTTT. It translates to CASSSRGTEAFF.

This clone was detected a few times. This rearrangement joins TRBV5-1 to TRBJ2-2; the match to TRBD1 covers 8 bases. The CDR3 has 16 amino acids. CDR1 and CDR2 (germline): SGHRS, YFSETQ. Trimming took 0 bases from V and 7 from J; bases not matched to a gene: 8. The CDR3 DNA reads TGCGCCAGCAGCTTGGCCGGGCAGGGGGCAGGCGGGGAGCTGTTTTTT. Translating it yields CASSLAGQGAGGELFF.

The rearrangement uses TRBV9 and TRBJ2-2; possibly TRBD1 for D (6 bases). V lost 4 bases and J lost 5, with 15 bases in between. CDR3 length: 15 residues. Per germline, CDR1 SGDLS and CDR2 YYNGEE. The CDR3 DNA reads TGTGCCAGCAGCCCGCCGGGGACACTAACCGGGGAGCTGTTTTTT. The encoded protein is CASSPPGTLTGELFF.

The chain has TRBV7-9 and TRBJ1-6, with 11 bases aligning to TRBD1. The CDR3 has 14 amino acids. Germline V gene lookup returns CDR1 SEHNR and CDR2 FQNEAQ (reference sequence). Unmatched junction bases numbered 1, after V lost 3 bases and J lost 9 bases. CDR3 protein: CASSLGQGVSPLHF. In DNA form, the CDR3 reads TGTGCCAGCAGCTTGGGACAGGGGGTTTCACCCCTCCACTTT.

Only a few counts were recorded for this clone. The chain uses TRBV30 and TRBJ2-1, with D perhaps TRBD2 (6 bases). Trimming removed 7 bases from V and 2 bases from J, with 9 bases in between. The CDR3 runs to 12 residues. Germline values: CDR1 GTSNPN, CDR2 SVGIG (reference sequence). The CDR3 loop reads CASGGAYNEQFF. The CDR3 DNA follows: TGTGCCTCTGGAGGGGCCTACAATGAGCAGTTCTTC.

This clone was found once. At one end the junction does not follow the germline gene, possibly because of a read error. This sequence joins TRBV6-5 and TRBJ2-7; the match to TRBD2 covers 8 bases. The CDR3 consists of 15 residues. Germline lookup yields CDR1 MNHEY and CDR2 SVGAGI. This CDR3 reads CASSLQRERLGEQYF. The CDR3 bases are TGTGCCAGCAGTCTCCAGCGGGAGCGTCTGGGCGAGCAATACTTC.

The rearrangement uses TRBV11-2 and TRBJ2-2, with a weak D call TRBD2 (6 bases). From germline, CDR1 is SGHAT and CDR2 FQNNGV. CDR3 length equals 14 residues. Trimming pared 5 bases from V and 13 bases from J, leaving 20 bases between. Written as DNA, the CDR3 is TGTGCCAGCAGCACAGTTGCTTCTCCGGGACTGCTGTTTTTT. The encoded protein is CASSTVASPGLLFF.